This T cell receptor beta chain was retrieved from a study of blood T cell repertoires in COVID-19. The authors' processing: The assay estimated nucleated cells by amplifying reference gene primers. This table comes from immunoSEQ multiplex PCR, and its TCRdb copy is limited to in-frame clones, with some not included. Clone size and V and J calls were adopted from that table, with D and trimming inferred from the DNA. The table has approximately 200,000 clones, just over 85% seen once; the top ten hold more than 1.4%. Per the germline V gene, CDR1 is SGHTA and CDR2 is FQGTGA. CDR3 length equals 12 residues. With 4 bases removed from V and 6 bases from J, the gap between germline ends came to 7 bases.

The specimen sequenced was peripheral blood. The sequence was collected from a man aged 18 to 29 with active or convalescent COVID-19. The chain uses TRBV7-3 and TRBJ2-1; TRBD2 is a possible D gene (6 bases). This CDR3 is CASSSSANEQFF. The CDR3 region has the DNA TGTGCCAGCAGCTCTAGCGCCAATGAGCAGTTCTTC.